This T cell receptor beta chain was recovered during a study of vaccination and CD4 T cells after COVID-19 (dated by TCRdb to between 2021 and 2023). As for the study more broadly: SARS-CoV-2 positivity had been established in the convalescent patients by nasal swab PCR, and mild disease was recorded in about 9 of these patients and severe disease in one. The convalescent cohort comprised six males and four females, including two Hispanic individuals, seven Caucasians, two Asians and one multiracial person. Participants received two doses of either the Pfizer-BioNTech BNT162b2 vaccine (n=8) or the Moderna mRNA-1273 vaccine (n=2). Post-COVID blood samples were collected from convalescent patients a median of roughly 100 days after diagnosis, with a range of roughly 35 to 170 days. The time from the second vaccine dose to post-vaccine blood sampling had a median of roughly 77 days and ranged from roughly 13 to 241 days. Culture stimuli were overlapping spike peptide pools from SARS-CoV-2 and from the common cold coronaviruses HCoV-NL63, HCoV-OC43 and HCoV-229E. In control cultures, a CEFX viral epitope pool was used as positive control, an HIV-1 Nef peptide pool was used as negative control, or no peptide was added. In under twelve COVID-19 convalescent patients and several infection-naive healthy vaccine recipients, researchers compared the spike-specific CD4+ TCR repertoire from before mRNA vaccination with the repertoire from after.

The library relied on PCR. At the Johns Hopkins FTIC core, DNA from the cultured CD4+ T cells underwent TCR sequencing with the Oncomine TCR Beta short-read assay. The QIAamp micro DNA kit was used to extract genomic DNA from the cultured CD4+ T cells. Oncomine TCR Beta libraries made from cultured CD4+ T cells were pooled using unique dual indexes and sequenced on an Illumina iSeq 100. The paper's processing steps were these. Non-productive sequences were removed, and CDR3s that did not start with C, did not end with F or W, or were shorter than 7 amino acids were discarded. The MANAFEST web application identified antigen-specific clonotypes by comparing peptide-stimulated wells against reference wells and other culture wells. An FDR below 0.05, an odds ratio above 5, and a productive frequency above 0.1% in at least two of three replicate wells were required for clones to be considered positive. A clonotype counted as cross-reactive if it showed significant expansion both in the SARS-CoV-2 spike wells and in at least one common cold coronavirus spike condition. Similarity between CDR3 sequences was evaluated in R version 3.6.1 using Levenshtein distances (stringdist) and unrooted phylogenetic trees (ape). TCRdb handled the public reads itself, with Q25 trimming in fastp and clone calling in MiXCR, and kept productive beta chains. Rows with a matching CDR3 protein are joined into one entry that keeps the most common DNA and genes. TCRdb, not the authors, supplied the V and J calls. The sample includes about 12,000 distinct CDR3 sequences, with 30% observed a single time. 23% of the sample goes to the ten largest clones.

Sample treatment or condition, as interpreted from the label and publication: roughly 10-day PBMC culture with coronavirus spike peptide pools or control peptides (ViraFEST assay). The study used the ViraFEST assay, which expanded antigen-specific T cells with peptide pools and then identified expanded clonotypes by TCR sequencing. Positive SARS-CoV-2 PCR tests in the convalescent patients dated from March to December 2020, before Alpha, Beta and Delta variants emerged in the United States. PBMCs were cultured at two million per well in IMDM supplemented with approximately 5% human AB serum and 8.5 to 10 IU/ml IL-2, with around 10 ug/ml peptide pools added. On days 3 and 7, half of the culture medium was replaced with fresh IL-2-containing medium. Once the cells had been in culture for approximately 10 days, the EasySep CD4+ T cell isolation kit was used to isolate CD4+ T cells by negative selection. PBMCs were separated from whole blood using Ficoll-Paque Plus gradient centrifugation and then either used fresh or cryopreserved at -140C. Culture conditions were generally each tested in triplicate wells.

The germline V gene sets CDR1 to MRHNA and CDR2 to SNTAGT. The germline V and J ends show losses of 0 bases and 9 bases respectively, and no gene match explains 9 bases of the junction. Counted from cysteine to phenylalanine, this CDR3 has 17 amino acids. The only DNA kept is the CDR3, 51 bases in frame from the first base. What the research found in general, with its limitations: The study included relatively few convalescent patients and did not analyze early timepoints after natural infection. Of the vaccine-specific clones found in convalescent patients, nearly all (304 of 307) were mono-reactive for SARS-CoV-2 spike instead of being cross-reactive with common cold coronaviruses. Among the post-vaccine SARS-CoV-2-reactive clones in convalescent patients, a median around 86% showed up only after vaccination, which suggests vaccine-specific priming. Although the median number of SARS-CoV-2-reactive clonotypes went up from around 19 after infection to some 38 after vaccination, the increase was not significant.

In this sample, this clonotype turned up a few times. The target of this receptor is not known. One base away there is no much larger clone; base qualities are not given. Sequenced sample: cultured CD4+ T cells from blood. The receptor comes from a human donor with COVID-19. The rearrangement combines TRBV6-4 with TRBJ1-6, with 9 bases aligning to TRBD1. The CDR3 region has the sequence CASSDSRVGTGCSPLHF. In nucleotides, the sequence is TGTGCCAGCAGTGACTCGCGAGTGGGGACAGGGTGTTCACCCCTCCACTTT.